The 6 T cell receptor beta chains presented below share a single source sample, sequenced in a study of OX40 agonist ivuxolimab in advanced cancers. Assay used: immunoSEQ multiplex PCR; TCRdb lists only in-frame clones, some missing. The sample has roughly 70,000 clones; 75% to 90% are singletons. This sample comprised CD4+ or CD8+ T cells sorted from blood, obtained in a trial of the OX40 agonist ivuxolimab. Receptors originate from an adult with an advanced solid tumor such as melanoma, head and neck, liver or kidney cancer.

The V and J genes are TRBV5-6 and TRBJ2-3, with TRBD2 identical over 9 bases. The germline gives CDR1 SGHDT, CDR2 YYEEEE. This CDR3 region has 14 residues. J gave up 8 bases and V 0 bases, and 4 bases lay outside the gene matches. CDR3 region: CASSLGGGEVTQYF. CDR3 bases: TGTGCCAGCAGCTTGGGCGGGGGGGAAGTTACGCAGTATTTT.

The gene calls are TRBV19 and TRBJ1-4; 8 bases line up with TRBD1. V lost 5 bases, J lost 8 bases, and 10 bases stayed unmatched. Germline lookup yields CDR1 LNHDA and CDR2 SQIVND (reference sequence). CDR3 length: 15 residues. The CDR3 is CASSAGQGLGEKLFF. Here the CDR3 DNA reads TGTGCCAGTAGTGCCGGACAGGGTTTAGGCGAAAAACTGTTTTTT. The variable domain in full, with the rest retrieved from reference TRBV19 and TRBJ1-4, is DGGITQSPKYLFRKEGQNVTLSCEQNLNHDAMYWYRQDPGQGLRLIYYSQIVNDFQKGDIAEGYSVSREKKESFPLTVTSAQKNPTAFYLCASSAGQGLGEKLFFGSGTQLSVL.

The chain combines TRBV29-1 with TRBJ1-1; 9 bases align to TRBD1. The CDR3 covers 12 residues. CDR1 and CDR2 (germline): SQVTM, ANQGSEA. V lost 6 bases and J lost 5; bases outside the gene matches: 4. CDR3 protein: CSVDDRGTEAFF. The CDR3 DNA is TGCAGCGTAGACGACAGGGGGACTGAAGCTTTCTTT. The full variable domain, rest sourced from reference TRBV29-1 and TRBJ1-1, is SAVISQKPSRDICQRGTSLTIQCQVDSQVTMMFWYRQQPGQSLTLIATANQGSEATYESGFVIDKFPISRPNLTFSTLTVSNMSPEDSSIYLCSVDDRGTEAFFGQGTRLTVV.

The chain has TRBV14 and TRBJ2-1; 12 positions agree with TRBD2. V lost 4 bases, J lost 7 bases, and 5 bases stayed unmatched. The CDR3 totals 15 residues. Germline V gene data show CDR1 as SGHDN and CDR2 as FVKESK. The CDR3 coding sequence is TGTGCCAGCAGCCTACTAGCGGGAGGTAATAATGAGCAGTTCTTC. Its translation is CASSLLAGGNNEQFF.

The rearrangement joins TRBV20-1 to TRBJ1-1; D ambiguous. V was trimmed by 6 bases and J by 2 bases, leaving 7 bases between them. CDR3 length equals 11 residues. Germline assignment: CDR1 DFQATT and CDR2 SNEGSKA (reference sequence). CDR3 sequence (DNA): TGCAGTGCGGAGCTAAACACTGAAGCTTTCTTT. Protein sequence: CSAELNTEAFF.

The chain joins TRBV28 to TRBJ1-4; D remains unclear. The CDR3 is made up of 13 amino acids. Germline loops: CDR1 MDHEN, CDR2 SYDVKM. The ends were cut back, 10 bases at V and 2 bases at J, with 11 bases in the middle. The CDR3 loop reads CATARQTNEKLFF. CDR3 sequence (DNA): TGTGCCACCGCCCGGCAGACTAATGAAAAACTGTTTTTT.